These T cell receptor beta chains were read from a single sample in a study of T cell responses to AZD1222 COVID-19 vaccine. Assay: immunoSEQ multiplex PCR; the TCRdb copy retains only in-frame clones and omits some. The table records some 64,000 clones, roughly 70% of them present only once. The sample here was peripheral blood, taken on day 0 of AZD1222 vaccination. The source is an adult in good health. Each CDR3 is given with its conserved first and last residue. A D gene is named only where the DNA matches it firmly. Expanded clones get a size class; other rows say once, few or many, or leave the size out.

clone_size: -; v_call: TRBV5-8; d_call: TRBD2; j_call: TRBJ2-1; cdr3_nt: TGTGCCAGCAGCTTGGAGAGCGGGGGCTCCTACAATGAGCAGTTCTTC; cdr3_aa: CASSLESGGSYNEQFF
clone_size: -; v_call: TRBV5-4; d_call: TRBD1; j_call: TRBJ1-1; cdr3_nt: TGTGCCAGCAGCATGGGACAGGGGGCAGGAGGGAACACTGAAGCTTTCTTT; cdr3_aa: CASSMGQGAGGNTEAFF
clone_size: once; v_call: TRBV7-3; d_call: -; j_call: TRBJ1-1; cdr3_nt: TGTGCCAGCAGCTTGGAGATGGAAACTGAAGCTTTCTTT; cdr3_aa: CASSLEMETEAFF
clone_size: -; v_call: TRBV10-3; d_call: TRBD1; j_call: TRBJ1-1; cdr3_nt: TGTGCCATCAGTGAGTCAGAGGGGACAGCGGACACTGAAGCTTTCTTT; cdr3_aa: CAISESEGTADTEAFF
clone_size: -; v_call: TRBV30; d_call: -; j_call: TRBJ2-7; cdr3_nt: TGTGCCTGGAGTGTGGGGGGCGTTATGTACGAGCAGTACTTC; cdr3_aa: CAWSVGGVMYEQYF
clone_size: -; v_call: TRBV18; d_call: -; j_call: TRBJ1-4; cdr3_nt: TGTGCCAGCTCACCAGAGACAGCCCATAATGAAAAACTGTTTTTT; cdr3_aa: CASSPETAHNEKLFF
clone_size: -; v_call: TRBV18; d_call: -; j_call: TRBJ2-1; cdr3_nt: TGTGCCAGCTCACCACCGGCGCTGCAGATCAATGAGCAGTTCTTC; cdr3_aa: CASSPPALQINEQFF
clone_size: once; v_call: TRBV27; d_call: -; j_call: TRBJ2-2; cdr3_nt: TGTGCCAGCAGCTCACAAGGCCCCGGGAACACCGGGGAGCTGTTTTTT; cdr3_aa: CASSSQGPGNTGELFF
clone_size: -; v_call: TRBV18; d_call: -; j_call: TRBJ2-5; cdr3_nt: TGTGCCAGCTCACCACCAACGGTTTTAGAGACCCAGTACTTC; cdr3_aa: CASSPPTVLETQYF
clone_size: -; v_call: TRBV28; d_call: -; j_call: TRBJ1-2; cdr3_nt: TGTGCCAGCAGCGCTCCGGGGCTACAACAGGGCTACACCTTC; cdr3_aa: CASSAPGLQQGYTF
clone_size: once; v_call: TRBV7-2; d_call: TRBD2; j_call: TRBJ2-5; cdr3_nt: TGTGCCAGCAGCTTGAGGCCAGCGGGGGAGACCCAGTACTTC; cdr3_aa: CASSLRPAGETQYF
clone_size: -; v_call: TRBV7-6; d_call: -; j_call: TRBJ2-7; cdr3_nt: TGTGCCAGCAGCCGCGGGACTTCCTACGAGCAGTACTTC; cdr3_aa: CASSRGTSYEQYF
clone_size: few; v_call: TRBV4-3; d_call: TRBD1; j_call: TRBJ1-2; cdr3_nt: TGCGCCAGCAGCCAAGCAGGACAGGGATTTAACTATGGCTACACCTTC; cdr3_aa: CASSQAGQGFNYGYTF
clone_size: -; v_call: TRBV4-1; d_call: TRBD1; j_call: TRBJ2-3; cdr3_nt: TGCGCCAGCAGCCAGAGACAGGGGAGCACAGATACGCAGTATTTT; cdr3_aa: CASSQRQGSTDTQYF
clone_size: -; v_call: TRBV7-8; d_call: -; j_call: TRBJ1-3; cdr3_nt: TGTGCCAGCAGCCACGGACAGATCCGGGACACCATATATTTT; cdr3_aa: CASSHGQIRDTIYF
clone_size: few; v_call: TRBV30; d_call: TRBD1; j_call: TRBJ2-1; cdr3_nt: TGTGCCTGGAGTGTAAGAGGGACAGCCAGCCACAATGAGCAGTTCTTC; cdr3_aa: CAWSVRGTASHNEQFF
clone_size: -; v_call: TRBV6-5; d_call: -; j_call: TRBJ2-7; cdr3_nt: -; cdr3_aa: CASSTSTGMVYEQYF
clone_size: -; v_call: TRBV4-2; d_call: TRBD2; j_call: TRBJ2-2; cdr3_nt: TGTGCCAGCAGCCAAGAAGGGACTAGCTATAGCGGGGAGCTGTTTTTT; cdr3_aa: CASSQEGTSYSGELFF
clone_size: -; v_call: TRBV11-2; d_call: -; j_call: TRBJ2-7; cdr3_nt: TGTGCCAGCAGCTTAAACGAGCAGTACTTC; cdr3_aa: CASSLNEQYF
clone_size: -; v_call: TRBV4-3; d_call: -; j_call: TRBJ2-7; cdr3_nt: TGCGCCAGCAGCCAAGTAGCAGGGGCTTTCTACGAGCAGTACTTC; cdr3_aa: CASSQVAGAFYEQYF
clone_size: -; v_call: TRBV28; d_call: TRBD2; j_call: TRBJ2-7; cdr3_nt: TGTGCCAGCAGTTATGGCGGGGGGGATTACGAGCAGTACTTC; cdr3_aa: CASSYGGGDYEQYF
clone_size: -; v_call: TRBV19; d_call: -; j_call: TRBJ1-2; cdr3_nt: TGTGCCAGTAGTATGGTCCCTTGGAGTGGCTACACCTTC; cdr3_aa: CASSMVPWSGYTF
clone_size: once; v_call: TRBV7-2; d_call: TRBD1; j_call: TRBJ1-5; cdr3_nt: TGTGCCAGCAGCCAAGAGGGGGCTAGCAATCAGCCCCAGCATTTT; cdr3_aa: CASSQEGASNQPQHF
clone_size: -; v_call: TRBV20-1; d_call: TRBD1; j_call: TRBJ2-7; cdr3_nt: TGCAGTGCTAGTCAGGGGGCATCCGGCTACGAGCAGTACTTC; cdr3_aa: CSASQGASGYEQYF
clone_size: many; v_call: TRBV7-2; d_call: -; j_call: TRBJ1-3; cdr3_nt: TGTGCCAGCAGCTTAAGTTGGGAAAGGAGAGCCGGAAACACCATATATTTT; cdr3_aa: CASSLSWERRAGNTIYF
clone_size: once; v_call: TRBV7-2; d_call: -; j_call: TRBJ2-5; cdr3_nt: TGTGCCAGCAGCCTGGGCGCCCAAGAGACCCAGTACTTC; cdr3_aa: CASSLGAQETQYF
clone_size: -; v_call: TRBV4-1; d_call: TRBD1; j_call: TRBJ2-3; cdr3_nt: TGCGCCAGCAGGGAAACAGGGGGAAGCACAGATACGCAGTATTTT; cdr3_aa: CASRETGGSTDTQYF
clone_size: -; v_call: TRBV6-5; d_call: TRBD1; j_call: TRBJ1-2; cdr3_nt: TGTGCCAGCAGAGGGACAGGGACCTATGGCTACACCTTC; cdr3_aa: CASRGTGTYGYTF
clone_size: -; v_call: TRBV5-1; d_call: TRBD2; j_call: TRBJ2-3; cdr3_nt: TGCGCCAGCAGCGGGGGGCGACTAGCGGGGTCAGATACGCAGTATTTT; cdr3_aa: CASSGGRLAGSDTQYF
clone_size: -; v_call: TRBV7-2; d_call: -; j_call: TRBJ1-5; cdr3_nt: TGTGCCAGCAGCGTAGGGTTCGATCTGCCCCAGCATTTT; cdr3_aa: CASSVGFDLPQHF
clone_size: few; v_call: TRBV30; d_call: -; j_call: TRBJ1-1; cdr3_nt: TGTGCCTGGAGTTTTTCGGATACTGAAGCTTTCTTT; cdr3_aa: CAWSFSDTEAFF
clone_size: few; v_call: TRBV19; d_call: -; j_call: TRBJ1-1; cdr3_nt: TGTGCCAGTAGTAGAACACAGGCGGGGAACACTGAAGCTTTCTTT; cdr3_aa: CASSRTQAGNTEAFF
clone_size: once; v_call: TRBV28; d_call: TRBD2; j_call: TRBJ2-7; cdr3_nt: TGTGCCAGCAGGATAGCGGGGGGTTCCTACGAGCAGTACTTC; cdr3_aa: CASRIAGGSYEQYF
clone_size: once; v_call: TRBV29-1; d_call: -; j_call: TRBJ2-1; cdr3_nt: TGCAGCGTTCAGGGAACATATGAGCAGTTCTTC; cdr3_aa: CSVQGTYEQFF
clone_size: few; v_call: TRBV19; d_call: TRBD1; j_call: TRBJ1-1; cdr3_nt: TGTGCCAGTAGTCTAAACGGGGTGACAGGGATCGGGGACACTGAAGCTTTCTTT; cdr3_aa: CASSLNGVTGIGDTEAFF
clone_size: few; v_call: TRBV19; d_call: -; j_call: TRBJ1-6; cdr3_nt: TGTGCCAGTAGTAGACAGGTCCGCGGATCACCCCTCCACTTT; cdr3_aa: CASSRQVRGSPLHF
clone_size: -; v_call: TRBV9; d_call: -; j_call: TRBJ1-2; cdr3_nt: TGTGCCAGCAGCGCATCCGACAGTTTGTATGGCTACACCTTC; cdr3_aa: CASSASDSLYGYTF